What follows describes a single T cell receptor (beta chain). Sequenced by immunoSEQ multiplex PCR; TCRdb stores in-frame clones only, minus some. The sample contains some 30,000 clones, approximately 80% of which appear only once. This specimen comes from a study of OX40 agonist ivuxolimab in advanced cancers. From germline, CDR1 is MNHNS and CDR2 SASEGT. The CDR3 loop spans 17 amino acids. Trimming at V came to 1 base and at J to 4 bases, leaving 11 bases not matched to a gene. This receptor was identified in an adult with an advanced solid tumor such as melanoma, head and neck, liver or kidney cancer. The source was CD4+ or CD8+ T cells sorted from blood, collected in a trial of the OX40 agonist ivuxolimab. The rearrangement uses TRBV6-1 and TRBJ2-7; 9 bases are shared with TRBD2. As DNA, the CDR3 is TGTGCCAGCAGTGAAGAAGCGGGAGGCTCCCCGGTTTACGAGCAGTACTTC. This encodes CASSEEAGGSPVYEQYF.